The 26 T cell receptor beta chains given below trace back to one sample, sequenced in a study of T cells in localized non-small cell lung cancer. Libraries were prepared by immunoSEQ multiplex PCR; TCRdb keeps only in-frame clonotypes and omits some of them. The sample consists of about 34,000 clones, around 82% of them appearing once. This material consisted of peripheral blood, taken before any cancer treatment. The source of these receptors is an older male donor with stage II squamous cell lung carcinoma.

The chain recombines TRBV29-1 with TRBJ1-2; a possible D gene is TRBD1 (5 bases). Germline lookup yields CDR1 SQVTM and CDR2 ANQGSEA. The V and J ends lost 8 bases and 4 bases respectively, with 17 bases between them. CDR3 length equals 13 residues. CDR3 protein: CSPKAGFTYGYTF. CDR3 nucleotide sequence: TGCAGCCCGAAGGCAGGGTTTACCTATGGCTACACCTTC.

This clone was observed a single time. The V call is TRBV29-1, the J call TRBJ1-1; TRBD1 matches 7 bases. The CDR3 has 13 amino acids. In germline, CDR1 is SQVTM, CDR2 ANQGSEA. V gave up 2 bases and J gave up 7 bases; unmatched junction bases: 7. The CDR3 coding sequence is TGCAGCGTTGAACGCAGGGGGATTAGTGAAGCTTTCTTT. Its protein product is CSVERRGISEAFF.

The rearrangement links TRBV30 to TRBJ2-7; TRBD1 or TRBD2 may be the D gene (6 bases each). Germline V gene sequence: CDR1 GTSNPN, CDR2 SVGIG (reference sequence). This CDR3 contains 13 residues. Trimming cost V 0 bases and J 9 bases, with 15 bases left between them. The CDR3 nucleotides read TGTGCCTGGAGTGTCGGGGGCCGGGGGTTGCAGTACTTC. Translated, it gives CAWSVGGRGLQYF. The full variable domain, rest sourced from reference TRBV30 and TRBJ2-7, is SQTIHQWPATLVQPVGSPLSLECTVEGTSNPNLYWYRQAAGRGLQLLFYSVGIGQISSEVPQNLSASRPQDRQFILSSKKLLLSDSGFYLCAWSVGGRGLQYFGPGTRLTVT.

The chain joins TRBV6-1 to TRBJ1-1; D not certain. V dropped 8 bases and J dropped 6 bases, with 16 bases sitting between them. The CDR3 consists of 13 residues. CDR1 and CDR2 (germline): MNHNS, SASEGT. The chain's CDR3 is CASQLWLPPEAFF. CDR3 coding DNA: TGTGCCAGCCAACTCTGGCTCCCCCCTGAAGCTTTCTTT.

CDR3 sequence reads: CASSTPGTGFYEQYF. DNA of the CDR3: TGTGCCAGCAGTACCCCCGGGACAGGTTTCTACGAGCAGTACTTC. This rearrangement joins TRBV27 to TRBJ2-7; the match to TRBD1 covers 8 bases. The trim removed 5 bases at V and 3 bases at J, leaving 9 bases unmatched. The CDR3 totals 15 residues. Germline V gene lookup returns CDR1 MNHEY and CDR2 SMNVEV (reference sequence).

The chain employs TRBV25-1 and TRBJ1-1, with D perhaps TRBD1 (5 bases). The germline CDR1 and CDR2 sequences are MGHDK and SYGVNS. Trimming took off 3 bases at V and 3 bases at J, with 20 bases between the two ends. The CDR3 is made up of 17 amino acids. This CDR3 reads CASSDPWGTGMDTEAFF. CDR3 bases: TGTGCCAGCAGTGATCCGTGGGGGACGGGGATGGACACTGAAGCTTTCTTT.

The DNA for the CDR3 is TGTGCCTGGAGTGTACTGCCGGGACAGGGGGCCTACGAGCAGTACTTC. It codes for CAWSVLPGQGAYEQYF. This chain connects TRBV30 to TRBJ2-7; 11 bases fit TRBD1. J gave up 2 bases and V 0 bases, and 6 bases lay outside the gene matches. Looked up from germline, CDR1 is GTSNPN and CDR2 is SVGIG (reference sequence). The CDR3 extends over 16 amino acids.

V and J are TRBV6-5 and TRBJ1-5; D ambiguous. The germline V gene encodes CDR1 MNHEY and CDR2 SVGAGI. The CDR3 covers 14 residues. Trimming took 5 bases from V and 0 from J, leaving 8 bases between them. CDR3: CASSALGSNQPQHF. The CDR3 DNA follows: TGTGCCAGCAGTGCCCTGGGTAGCAATCAGCCCCAGCATTTT.

The chain recombines TRBV12-5 with TRBJ1-5; the match to TRBD1 covers 8 bases. Germline loops: CDR1 LGHNT, CDR2 FRNRAP. V gave up 1 base and J gave up 4 bases; unmatched junction bases: 0. This CDR3 contains 14 residues. The DNA of the CDR3 is TGTGCTAGTGGTTTGGGGACAGGGAATCAGCCCCAGCATTTT. It translates to CASGLGTGNQPQHF.

V usage is TRBV5-1 and J usage is TRBJ2-7; a weak D match, TRBD1 (6 bases). Germline values: CDR1 SGHRS, CDR2 YFSETQ. This CDR3 has 15 amino acids. The ends were cut back, 4 bases at V and 6 bases at J, with 20 bases in the middle. The CDR3 DNA follows: TGCGCCAGCAGCCCGGGGCCCGGACAGCTTGGCGAGCAGTACTTC. As protein: CASSPGPGQLGEQYF.

CDR3 region: CASSITPDRGYEAFF. In DNA, the CDR3 is TGTGCCAGTAGTATCACTCCTGACAGGGGCTACGAAGCTTTCTTT. The chain links TRBV19 to TRBJ1-1; 8 bases are shared with TRBD1. Per the germline V gene, CDR1 is LNHDA and CDR2 is SQIVND (reference sequence). This CDR3 comprises 15 residues. Germline trimming cut 3 bases from V and 8 bases from J; bases unmatched to any gene: 11.

The rearrangement uses TRBV5-1 and TRBJ1-4; D unclear. V was shortened by 1 base and J by 3 bases, with 7 bases between the two germline ends. The germline V gene encodes CDR1 SGHRS and CDR2 YFSETQ. This CDR3 comprises 14 residues. CDR3 loop: CASSLSLSNEKLFF. The CDR3 DNA follows: TGCGCCAGCAGCTTGAGCCTATCTAATGAAAAACTGTTTTTT.

The CDR3, as DNA: TGTGCCAGCAGACGTAGCGGGGGGCTTTCCGGGGAGCAGTACTTC. Its translation: CASRRSGGLSGEQYF. This chain links TRBV11-2 with TRBJ2-7; 10 positions agree with TRBD2. The J segment lost 7 bases and the V segment lost 6 bases, leaving 12 bases of the junction unmatched. Germline V gene sequence: CDR1 SGHAT, CDR2 FQNNGV. The CDR3 length is 15 residues.

The V call is TRBV14, the J call TRBJ1-4; D unclear. Germline V gene lookup returns CDR1 SGHDN and CDR2 FVKESK. Trimming removed 4 bases from V and 7 bases from J, with 7 bases in between. The CDR3 has 12 amino acids. The CDR3 sequence is CASSPKGEKLFF. The CDR3 DNA reads TGTGCCAGCAGCCCAAAGGGTGAAAAACTGTTTTTT.

The chain combines TRBV25-1 with TRBJ2-1; D possibly uses TRBD1 or TRBD2 (5 bases each). CDR1 and CDR2 (germline): MGHDK, SYGVNS. This CDR3 is built from 14 residues. V was trimmed by 8 bases and J by 2 bases, leaving 13 bases between them. CDR3 DNA: TGTGCCAGCGTCGGGACGGCCACCTACAATGAGCAGTTCTTC. As protein: CASVGTATYNEQFF.

The chain links TRBV6-1 to TRBJ2-7, with D possibly TRBD1 on 6 matching bases. Trimming pared 1 base from V and 3 bases from J, leaving 13 bases between. Germline CDR1 reads MNHNS; CDR2 reads SASEGT. The CDR3 totals 15 residues. CDR3 amino acids: CASSEDRDPLYEQYF. The CDR3 region has the DNA TGTGCCAGCAGTGAAGACAGGGACCCCCTCTACGAGCAGTACTTC.

The chain recombines TRBV29-1 with TRBJ1-1, with D unclear. Germline lookup yields CDR1 SQVTM and CDR2 ANQGSEA. The CDR3 extends over 13 amino acids. The CDR3 sequence: CSGSPQSGTEAFF. The CDR3, as DNA: TGCAGTGGTTCACCCCAATCGGGCACTGAAGCTTTCTTT.

The chain employs TRBV7-2 and TRBJ2-1; 9 bases agree with TRBD2. Germline assignment: CDR1 SGHTA and CDR2 FQGNSA. Trimming cost V 3 bases and J 4 bases; bases outside gene matches: 7. This CDR3 comprises 16 residues. As DNA, the CDR3 is TGTGCCAGCAGCTTCGGTAGCGGGGGAGCGTACAATGAGCAGTTCTTC. It encodes CASSFGSGGAYNEQFF. The whole variable domain, filled in from reference TRBV7-2 and TRBJ2-1, reads GAGVSQSPSNKVTEKGKDVELRCDPISGHTALYWYRQSLGQGLEFLIYFQGNSAPDKSGLPSDRFSAERTGGSVSTLTIQRTQQEDSAVYLCASSFGSGGAYNEQFFGPGTRLTVL.

This clone was recorded at least ten times. This chain links TRBV18 with TRBJ2-2; D gene unclear. Trimming left V 1 base short and J 4 bases short, with 10 bases between. The germline gives CDR1 KGHSH, CDR2 LQKENI. CDR3 length: 15 amino acids. The CDR3 coding sequence is TGTGCCAGCTCACCACTCCCGGCGAGCACCGGGGAGCTGTTTTTT. This encodes CASSPLPASTGELFF.

Here the CDR3 reads CALPREAFF. Here the CDR3 DNA reads TGTGCCTTGCCTAGGGAAGCTTTCTTT. The rearrangement links TRBV30 to TRBJ1-1, with no clear D. This CDR3 is built from 9 residues. V lost 7 bases and J 8 bases, leaving 8 bases between the germline ends. Germline values: CDR1 GTSNPN, CDR2 SVGIG (reference sequence).

This clone has a handful of counts. The chain combines TRBV2 with TRBJ2-3; the match to TRBD2 covers 7 bases. Losses at the gene ends were 10 bases for V and 1 base for J; bases not matched to a gene: 8. The germline V gene encodes CDR1 SNHLY and CDR2 FYNNEI. This CDR3 has 14 residues. This chain's CDR3 is CATSGGPGTDTQYF. The CDR3 DNA sequence: TGTGCCACCTCGGGGGGTCCGGGCACAGATACGCAGTATTTT. The full variable domain, with the rest looked up from reference TRBV2 and TRBJ2-3, is EPEVTQTPSHQVTQMGQEVILRCVPISNHLYFYWYRQILGQKVEFLVSFYNNEISEKSEIFDDQFSVERPDGSNFTLKIRSTKLEDSAMYFCATSGGPGTDTQYFGPGTRLTVL.

CDR3 loop: CASSLGTGGNEQFF. DNA of the CDR3: TGCGCCAGCAGCTTGGGGACAGGGGGCAATGAGCAGTTCTTC. V usage is TRBV5-1 and J usage is TRBJ2-1, with 10 bases lining up with TRBD1. Germline CDR1 SGHRS, CDR2 YFSETQ. V trimming: 0 bases; J trimming: 6 bases; junction bases outside the gene matches: 0. CDR3 length: 14 amino acids.

This chain joins TRBV2 and TRBJ2-1, with TRBD1 matching over 7 bases. Germline V gene sequence: CDR1 SNHLY, CDR2 FYNNEI. The CDR3 spans 14 residues. Germline trimming cut 2 bases from V and 7 bases from J; bases unmatched to any gene: 5. This CDR3 is CASSERDRANEQFF. DNA for the CDR3: TGTGCCAGCAGTGAAAGGGACAGAGCTAATGAGCAGTTCTTC.

The genes are TRBV29-1 and TRBJ1-2; no reliable D call. Germline CDR1 SQVTM, CDR2 ANQGSEA. Trimming pared 4 bases from V and 4 bases from J, leaving 10 bases between. The CDR3 loop spans 12 amino acids. Written as DNA, the CDR3 is TGCAGCGTTGGAACACAGATCTATGGCTACACCTTC. It encodes CSVGTQIYGYTF.

This clone was seen ten or more times. The chain carries TRBV4-2 and TRBJ1-1; tentatively, D is TRBD1 (5 bases). Germline CDR1 is LGHNA and CDR2 is YNFKEQ. The CDR3 is 15 residues long. V dropped 3 bases and J dropped 1 base, with 12 bases sitting between them. CDR3 residues: CASSHRDVGNTEAFF. The CDR3 coding sequence is TGTGCCAGCAGCCATAGGGACGTCGGGAACACTGAAGCTTTCTTT.

This clone showed up just once. J is TRBJ2-6 and V is TRBV7-8; 11 bases match TRBD2. Trimming took 1 base from V and 3 from J; bases not matched to a gene: 5. Looked up from germline, CDR1 is SGHVS and CDR2 is FQNEAQ. This CDR3 has 18 amino acids. The CDR3 sequence is CASSLEASGRIGANVLTF. In nucleotides, the CDR3 is TGTGCCAGCAGCTTAGAGGCTAGCGGGAGGATTGGGGCCAACGTCCTGACTTTC.